These 2 T cell receptor beta chains originate from one sample sequenced in a study of blood T cell repertoires in COVID-19. Profiling relied on immunoSEQ multiplex PCR, and the TCRdb table lists in-frame clones only, not all of them. The sample includes about 310,000 clones, about 91% of them seen just once. Sequenced: PBMCs or T cells enriched from blood (not recorded which). These receptors were taken from a woman between 40 and 55 years old who had recovered from COVID-19.

The chain is built from TRBV28 and TRBJ1-5; the match to TRBD1 covers 9 bases. Germline V gene data show CDR1 as MDHEN and CDR2 as SYDVKM. V dropped 10 bases and J dropped 7; count of bases not matched to a gene: 23. The CDR3 extends over 18 amino acids. In DNA, the CDR3 is TGTGCCACCATTAGGTCCCGTACCGGGACAGGGAACCGACAGCCCCAGCATTTT. Amino acids: CATIRSRTGTGNRQPQHF.

The rearrangement links TRBV11-3 to TRBJ2-2; possible D gene TRBD2, 6 bases. V dropped 5 bases and J dropped 6 bases, with 22 bases sitting between them. Germline V lookup: CDR1 SGHNT, CDR2 YENEEA. There are 17 residues in the CDR3. The CDR3 DNA is TGTGCCAGCAGCCCGCGCGGGACCCCTAAAAGGGCCGGGGAGCTGTTTTTT. Residues: CASSPRGTPKRAGELFF.